Listed here are 9 T cell receptor beta chains from one sample, sequenced in a study of blood T cell repertoires in COVID-19. Measured with immunoSEQ multiplex PCR; TCRdb has only the in-frame clones, and not every one. This table has roughly 120,000 clones, approximately 67% appearing once. The sample taken for sequencing was peripheral blood. These receptors all come from a woman aged 55-70 years with acute or convalescent COVID-19.

This clone has only a few counts. Other DNA variants within this sample encode the same CDR3. This rearrangement joins TRBV5-1 to TRBJ1-3, with TRBD1 matching 7 bases. V gave up 4 bases and J gave up 3 bases; unmatched junction bases: 4. Germline V gives CDR1 SGHRS, CDR2 YFSETQ. The CDR3 length is 14 residues. Here the CDR3 DNA reads TGCGCCAGCAGCCTGAGGGGGCTTGGAAACACCATATATTTT. Translation gives CASSLRGLGNTIYF.

The V and J genes are TRBV19 and TRBJ1-1, with D perhaps matching TRBD1 (5 bases). The CDR3 totals 14 residues. Germline assignment: CDR1 LNHDA and CDR2 SQIVND (reference sequence). The CDR3 DNA is TGTGCTACCAAGAATCGGACAATGAACACTGAAGCTTTCTTT. The encoded protein is CATKNRTMNTEAFF.

This clone was found a few times. J is TRBJ2-7 and V is TRBV6-6; no reliable D call. The germline CDR1 and CDR2 sequences are MNHNY and SVGAGI (reference sequence). The V and J ends lost 6 bases and 1 base respectively, with 7 bases between them. The CDR3 covers 12 residues. Here the CDR3 reads CASRTPSYEQYF. The CDR3 DNA reads TGTGCCAGCAGGACACCGTCCTACGAGCAGTACTTC.

The V and J genes are TRBV4-2 and TRBJ1-4; 11 nucleotides line up with TRBD1. The V gene's germline CDR1 is LGHNA and CDR2 YNFKEQ. CDR3 length equals 16 residues. Trimming took 3 bases from V and 7 from J; bases not matched to a gene: 7. The CDR3 DNA reads TGTGCCAGCAGCCAGCCGGACAGGGGGCGAGGTGAAAAACTGTTTTTT. This codes for CASSQPDRGRGEKLFF.

The table lists this clone with a count of one. The V call is TRBV6-5, the J call TRBJ2-3; D possibly corresponds to TRBD1 (6 bases). This CDR3 region has 16 residues. Germline CDR1 is MNHEY and CDR2 is SVGAGI. With 0 bases removed from V and 0 bases from J, the gap between germline ends came to 10 bases. CDR3 sequence: CASSYSGQRSTDTQYF. The DNA for the CDR3 is TGTGCCAGCAGTTACTCCGGACAGAGGAGCACAGATACGCAGTATTTT.

The genes are TRBV5-4 and TRBJ2-3, with D possibly matching TRBD2 (6 bases). Looked up from germline, CDR1 is SGHNT and CDR2 is YYREEE (reference sequence). The CDR3 totals 13 residues. The germline V and J ends were trimmed by 3 bases and 4 bases, with 9 bases remaining between them. The CDR3 bases are TGTGCCAGCAGCTCGACTAGTGCAGATACGCAGTATTTT. Translation gives CASSSTSADTQYF. The variable domain in full, completed from reference TRBV5-4 and TRBJ2-3, reads ETGVTQSPTHLIKTRGQQVTLRCSSQSGHNTVSWYQQALGQGPQFIFQYYREEENGRGNFPPRFSGLQFPNYSSELNVNALELDDSALYLCASSSTSADTQYFGPGTRLTVL.

This clone has just a few counts. The chain joins TRBV20-1 to TRBJ2-5, with D possibly matching TRBD1 (6 bases). Germline V lookup: CDR1 DFQATT, CDR2 SNEGSKA (reference sequence). Trimming shortened V by 2 bases and J by 6 bases, and 7 bases separated the two germline ends. The CDR3 spans 11 residues. The CDR3 coding sequence is TGCAGTGCTAGAACAGGGCAGACCCAGTACTTC. It is translated as CSARTGQTQYF.

The genes are TRBV27 and TRBJ1-6; no clear D. There are 15 residues in the CDR3. CDR1 is MNHEY, CDR2 SMNVEV, per germline (reference sequence). V lost 4 bases, J lost 14 bases, and 21 bases lay in between. CDR3 nucleotide sequence: TGTGCCAGCAGTTCGACTCGGACGGGGTTGGGAGCCCTCCACTTT. This translates into CASSSTRTGLGALHF.

The J gene is TRBJ1-4, the V gene TRBV15; D unresolved. There are 14 residues in the CDR3. V was pared by 5 bases and J by 5 bases, with 12 bases between. Germline CDR1 and CDR2: LNHNV and YYDKDF (reference sequence). The CDR3 protein is CATSPPGGNEKLFF. The CDR3, as DNA: TGTGCCACCAGCCCCCCGGGAGGAAATGAAAAACTGTTTTTT.